This T cell receptor beta chain derives from a study of shared clonotypes between healthy human individuals. There are 13 residues in the CDR3. Trimming removed 7 bases from V and 1 base from J, with 11 bases in between. Germline CDR1 SGHRS, CDR2 YFSETQ. The donors were adults (healthy and HIV-negative) with no recent acute infections or vaccinations. CD4+ cells yielded CD45RA+ naive and CD45RA-negative memory subsets. Study observations and caveats: An effect of sequencing depth on clonotype sharing among donors was expected.

Turning to this clone: Its antigen remains unknown.

Template for every sorted-subset replicate PCR totaled roughly 200 ng DNA, roughly 30,000 T cell genomes. This table comes from immunoSEQ multiplex PCR, and its TCRdb copy is limited to in-frame clones, with some not included. The sample gives about 730,000 clones, roughly two thirds of which show up once; around 1.7% is in the top ten. The source material was memory CD4+ T cells sorted from blood. Subset in this sample: CD45RA-negative fraction. This chain joins TRBV5-1 and TRBJ1-1; D is uncertain. This clonotype originated in a woman aged 25 to 39 in good health. The CDR3 DNA is TGCGCCAGCGCACGCGCGCCGAACACTGAAGCTTTCTTT. Protein product: CASARAPNTEAFF.